The T cell receptor (beta chain) under discussion was sequenced for a study of CD8 T cells in ankylosing spondylitis. The J segment lost 7 bases and the V segment lost 1 base, leaving 5 bases of the junction unmatched. The CDR3 is 15 amino acids. Germline V gene data show CDR1 as GTSNPN and CDR2 as SVGIG (reference sequence). MiXCR, applied by TCRdb to the 5' RACE reads, yields one record per CDR3 protein. The sample carries around 890,000 distinct CDR3 sequences, about 12% recorded once. General study results and limits: Apparently characteristic of ankylosing spondylitis blood was a TCR beta motif (about 8 highly homologous variants).

Remarks on this clonotype: Antigen: not known.

This chain uses TRBV30 with TRBJ1-6, with TRBD1 matching over 9 bases. The sequence was obtained from a male donor with ankylosing spondylitis. The sample comprised blood, either unsorted or a sorted T cell fraction (not recorded which). The CDR3 is CAWSATGGLNSPLHF. CDR3 DNA: TGTGCCTGGAGTGCGACAGGGGGTTTGAATTCACCCCTCCACTTT.